The source of this T cell receptor (beta chain) is a study of cytomegalovirus exposure and HLA in healthy donors. Regarding the study as a whole: Specificity of three CMV-associated chains for CMV antigens was verified in vitro. Altogether, 164 TCR beta chains were recorded as cytomegalovirus-associated.

This CDR3 has 15 residues. Trimming stripped 0 bases from V and 4 bases from J, with 14 bases between. Germline V lookup: CDR1 SGHRS, CDR2 YFSETQ. Method: immunoSEQ multiplex PCR; TCRdb's copy keeps in-frame clones and lacks some. The data show around 56,000 clones, 93% seen once. The donors formed part of the roughly 110-subject validation cohort, distinct from the roughly 700-subject first cohort. Of note for this clone: What it binds is unknown.

V gene TRBV5-1 combines with J gene TRBJ2-7, with D perhaps TRBD1 (6 bases). This clonotype was obtained from a woman under 30 in good health and CMV-seropositive. The material sequenced was PBMCs. DNA for the CDR3: TGCGCCAGCAGCTTGGCCGTGGGGGCCGGGTACGAGCAGTACTTC. Its translation: CASSLAVGAGYEQYF.